These T cell receptor beta chains were read from a single sample in a study of CD8+CD57+ T cells in acquired aplastic anemia. Using its own MiXCR run on the reads, TCRdb lists one record per CDR3 protein. The sample includes roughly 200,000 distinct CDR3 sequences, about three fifths seen only once; the top ten take about 44%. Sequenced material: sorted CD4+, CD8+, or CD8+CD57+ T cells (not recorded which) from PBMCs. These receptors were obtained from a human donor with aplastic anemia. CDR3s include the opening cysteine and the closing phenylalanine or tryptophan. A D gene is named only where the DNA matches it firmly. Expanded clones are given a class, and other clones once, few, many or no size at all.

j_call,d_call,v_call,clone_size,cdr3_nt,cdr3_aa
TRBJ1-1,.,TRBV5-1,.,TGCGCCAGCAGTACCCAGGGCAAGGGAACTGAAGCTTTCTTT,CASSTQGKGTEAFF
TRBJ1-5,.,TRBV24-1,.,TGTGCCACCAGTGATGCCCCCGGAGATAGCAATCAGCCCCAGCATTTT,CATSDAPGDSNQPQHF
TRBJ2-5,.,TRBV3-1,few,TGTGCCAGCAGCCAAGGCTCAGCGGATCAAGAGACCCAGTACTTC,CASSQGSADQETQYF
TRBJ2-7,.,TRBV7-9,once,TGTGCCAGCAGCTTAAAGAACGTCCACGAGCAGTACTTC,CASSLKNVHEQYF
TRBJ1-2,TRBD1,TRBV7-3,.,TGTGCCAGCAGCTTAAGTGGGACAGGGACTGGCTACACCTTC,CASSLSGTGTGYTF
TRBJ1-2,.,TRBV12-3/TRBV12-4,few,TGTGCCAGCAGTTTGTTAGGTTCTGGCTACACCTTC,CASSLLGSGYTF
TRBJ2-7,TRBD1,TRBV19,few,TGTGCCAGTAGTCTCTCGGGACAGGGCGGCTACGAGCAGTACTTC,CASSLSGQGGYEQYF
TRBJ1-1,.,TRBV9,many,TGTGCCAGCAGCGTAGGGGGGCTAGGGATGAACACTGAAGCTTTCTTT,CASSVGGLGMNTEAFF
TRBJ1-1,.,TRBV19,many,TGTGCCAGTAGTTGGACCTTTCAACAGGGGAACACTGAAGCTTTCTTT,CASSWTFQQGNTEAFF
TRBJ1-6,TRBD1,TRBV19,many,TGTGCCAGTAGTATGTTGGGACAGGGGGCGAAAAATTCACCCCTCCACTTT,CASSMLGQGAKNSPLHF
TRBJ2-2,.,TRBV5-1,.,TGCGCCAGCAGGAGGGAGCTGTTTTTT,CASRRELFF
TRBJ2-1,TRBD1,TRBV7-6,.,TGTGCCAGCAGCTTAGGTACAGGGGGCTTTAGCAATGAGCAGTTCTTC,CASSLGTGGFSNEQFF
TRBJ2-7,.,TRBV27,few,TGTGCCAGCACCACCGGGACCGAGAAGCAGTACTTC,CASTTGTEKQYF
TRBJ1-6,.,TRBV2,.,TGTGCCAGCAGTGAAGCGGGGGTGGGGGGTGGAGGATCCCTCCACTTT,CASSEAGVGGGGSLHF